The 25 T cell receptor beta chains reported below all come from one sample, sequenced in a study of vaccination effects on CD4 cells after COVID-19. No antigens are known for them. Before sequencing took place, the ViraFEST assay used viral peptide pools to expand antigen-specific CD4+ T cells. Culture proceeded for 10 days, and CD4+ T cells were then isolated. Neither prior SARS-CoV-2 infection nor positive nucleocapsid antibodies were present in the vaccine recipients. TCRdb keeps only in-frame clones here, not all; method: immunoSEQ multiplex PCR. The sample consists of under 55,000 clones, 79% of them appearing once. This sample comprised CD4+ T cells from PBMCs cultured with HCoV-OC43 spike peptides, obtained before COVID-19 vaccination. This sample's subset: HCoV-OC43 spike overlapping peptide pool stimulation. Every receptor here comes from a human donor who received a COVID-19 vaccine.

This clone has only a few counts. The chain links TRBV29-1 to TRBJ2-3; D is possibly TRBD1 or TRBD2 (5 bases each). The CDR3 extends over 14 amino acids. Germline-derived CDR1 and CDR2 are SQVTM and ANQGSEA. V lost 3 bases, J lost 4 bases, and 14 bases lay in between. Written as DNA, the CDR3 is TGCAGCGTTGACGGGGACCTCCCCCCAGATACGCAGTATTTT. It is translated as CSVDGDLPPDTQYF.

V and J are TRBV4-2 and TRBJ2-1, with D perhaps assigned TRBD1 or TRBD2 (6 bases each). The V and J ends lost 0 bases and 5 bases respectively, with 14 bases between them. This CDR3 is 16 amino acids long. Germline assignment: CDR1 LGHNA and CDR2 YNFKEQ. CDR3 region: CASSQDPGGLDNEQFF. DNA for the CDR3: TGTGCCAGCAGCCAAGATCCCGGGGGCCTAGACAATGAGCAGTTCTTC.

This chain links TRBV7-3 with TRBJ1-4; TRBD1 aligns across 10 bases. CDR3 length: 16 amino acids. Germline V gives CDR1 SGHTA, CDR2 FQGTGA. Trimming at V came to 5 bases and at J to 6 bases, leaving 9 bases not matched to a gene. CDR3: CASSRQGTGDYEKLFF. CDR3 sequence (DNA): TGTGCCAGCAGCCGACAGGGGACAGGGGATTATGAAAAACTGTTTTTT.

J is TRBJ2-7 and V is TRBV4-2; no definite D call. The CDR3 totals 14 residues. Per germline, CDR1 LGHNA and CDR2 YNFKEQ. V dropped 0 bases and J dropped 3 bases, with 9 bases sitting between them. The CDR3 sequence: CASSQDFGVYEQYV. In nucleotides, the CDR3 is TGTGCCAGCAGCCAAGATTTTGGAGTCTACGAGCAGTACGTC.

V is TRBV19 and J is TRBJ1-4, with D uncertain. V dropped 4 bases and J dropped 0 bases, with 3 bases sitting between them. This CDR3 contains 13 residues. CDR1 is LNHDA and CDR2 is SQIVND in the germline V gene (reference sequence). CDR3 nucleotides: TGTGCCAGTAGTACGGCAACTAATGAAAAACTGTTTTTT. This gives the protein CASSTATNEKLFF.

The chain combines TRBV6-5 with TRBJ1-6, with TRBD1 matching 9 bases. The CDR3 runs to 16 residues. Germline V gives CDR1 MNHEY, CDR2 SVGAGI. V trimming: 0 bases; J trimming: 9 bases; junction bases outside the gene matches: 6. CDR3 sequence: CASSYSLQGASSPLHF. CDR3 coding DNA: TGTGCCAGCAGTTACTCGTTACAGGGGGCGAGTTCACCCCTCCACTTT.

This clone was seen more than once but under ten times. The V gene is TRBV7-3, the J gene TRBJ1-6; D perhaps matches TRBD1 (5 bases). CDR1 and CDR2 (germline): SGHTA, FQGTGA. The CDR3 length is 14 residues. V lost 2 bases and J lost 8, with 10 bases in between. The CDR3 sequence: CASSLRGGYSPLHF. CDR3 DNA: TGTGCCAGCAGCTTACGGGGGGGGTATTCACCCCTCCACTTT.

V is TRBV6-2 or TRBV6-3 and J is TRBJ2-3, with 8 bases matching TRBD2. The CDR3 consists of 13 residues. Trimming took 5 bases from V and 6 from J; bases not matched to a gene: 4. Looked up from germline, CDR1 is MNHEY and CDR2 is SVGEGT. DNA for the CDR3: TGTGCCAGCAGTAGCGGGGGAGGGGATACGCAGTATTTT. As protein: CASSSGGGDTQYF.

The V gene is TRBV4-3, the J gene TRBJ1-6, with a weak D call TRBD1 (5 bases). This CDR3 has 13 residues. V shed 0 bases and J shed 9 bases, with 6 bases lying between them. CDR1 is LGHNA, CDR2 YSLEER, per germline. This CDR3 reads CASSQDGGSPLHF. The CDR3 DNA reads as TGCGCCAGCAGCCAAGACGGGGGTTCACCCCTCCACTTT.

This clone was seen more than once but under ten times. V gene TRBV19 combines with J gene TRBJ1-1; 7 positions match TRBD1. V dropped 4 bases and J dropped 5; count of bases not matched to a gene: 10. CDR1 is LNHDA and CDR2 is SQIVND in the germline V gene (reference sequence). This CDR3 comprises 15 residues. CDR3 nucleotide sequence: TGTGCCAGTAGTACCTACCAGGGGGTGGAGACTGAAGCTTTCTTT. Translation: CASSTYQGVETEAFF. Variable domain in full (rest from reference TRBV19 and TRBJ1-1): DGGITQSPKYLFRKEGQNVTLSCEQNLNHDAMYWYRQDPGQGLRLIYYSQIVNDFQKGDIAEGYSVSREKKESFPLTVTSAQKNPTAFYLCASSTYQGVETEAFFGQGTRLTVV.

This clone was counted between two and nine times. The chain has TRBV6-5 and TRBJ1-2, with TRBD1 identical over 10 bases. Germline V gives CDR1 MNHEY, CDR2 SVGAGI. Trimming removed 6 bases from V and 7 bases from J; junction bases left unmatched: 2. This CDR3 spans 12 amino acids. CDR3 loop: CASRRDRGGYTF. CDR3 nucleotide sequence: TGTGCCAGCAGGAGGGACAGGGGTGGCTACACCTTC.

The chain recombines TRBV4-3 with TRBJ1-6, with a weak D call TRBD1 (5 bases). Germline CDR1 is LGHNA and CDR2 is YSLEER. This CDR3 has 15 residues. Trimming pared 5 bases from V and 6 bases from J, leaving 14 bases between. CDR3 sequence (DNA): TGCGCCAGCAGCGCCTCGCGACAGATTAATTCACCCCTCCACTTT. It codes for CASSASRQINSPLHF.

The chain is built from TRBV5-1 and TRBJ2-3, with TRBD1 matching over 10 bases. The CDR3 length is 15 residues. Germline V CDR1 and CDR2: SGHRS, YFSETQ. V lost 3 bases to trimming and J lost 4 bases; unmatched junction nucleotides: 5. The CDR3 reads CASSWRQGASDTQYF. The CDR3 region has the DNA TGCGCCAGCAGCTGGAGACAGGGGGCTTCAGATACGCAGTATTTT.

The chain uses TRBV5-6 and TRBJ1-4; D is ambiguous. The CDR3 runs to 14 residues. Trimming removed 4 bases from V and 0 bases from J, with 7 bases in between. Germline V lookup: CDR1 SGHDT, CDR2 YYEEEE. CDR3 region: CASSGLATNEKLFF. The CDR3 DNA is TGTGCCAGCAGCGGCCTCGCAACTAATGAAAAACTGTTTTTT.

The chain links TRBV7-2 to TRBJ2-6; the D is unclear. V was cut by 4 bases and J by 2 bases, with 6 bases left in between. In germline, CDR1 is SGHTA, CDR2 FQGNSA. CDR3 size: 14 residues. The CDR3 DNA is TGTGCCAGCAGCTCAATGGCTGGGGCCAACGTCCTGACTTTC. This sequence encodes CASSSMAGANVLTF. The variable domain in full, with the rest retrieved from reference TRBV7-2 and TRBJ2-6, is GAGVSQSPSNKVTEKGKDVELRCDPISGHTALYWYRQSLGQGLEFLIYFQGNSAPDKSGLPSDRFSAERTGGSVSTLTIQRTQQEDSAVYLCASSSMAGANVLTFGAGSRLTVL.

This clone turned up a few times. The chain couples TRBV7-2 to TRBJ1-6; the D gene is possibly TRBD1 (6 bases). Germline assignment: CDR1 SGHTA and CDR2 FQGNSA. V was trimmed by 4 bases and J by 6 bases, leaving 13 bases between them. The CDR3 is 15 amino acids. DNA for the CDR3: TGTGCCAGCAGCTCACAGGGAGTCGGTAATTCACCCCTCCACTTT. It is translated as CASSSQGVGNSPLHF. Using reference TRBV7-2 and TRBJ1-6 for the parts outside the CDR3, the full variable domain is GAGVSQSPSNKVTEKGKDVELRCDPISGHTALYWYRQSLGQGLEFLIYFQGNSAPDKSGLPSDRFSAERTGGSVSTLTIQRTQQEDSAVYLCASSSQGVGNSPLHFGNGTRLTVT.

The J gene is TRBJ2-5, the V gene TRBV5-1; 7 bases align to TRBD2. Germline loops: CDR1 SGHRS, CDR2 YFSETQ. V lost 0 bases, J lost 5 bases, and 4 bases stayed unmatched. This CDR3 has 14 residues. The CDR3 protein is CASSLELAMETQYF. The CDR3 bases are TGCGCCAGCAGCTTGGAACTAGCGATGGAGACCCAGTACTTC.

V and J are TRBV6-1 and TRBJ1-1; 7 bases are a match to TRBD1. This CDR3 is built from 16 residues. Germline assignment: CDR1 MNHNS and CDR2 SASEGT. Unmatched junction bases numbered 8, after V lost 3 bases and J lost 1 base. The CDR3 bases are TGTGCCAGCAGTGATAACAGGGGAGTGGGGAACACTGAAGCTTTCTTT. Protein: CASSDNRGVGNTEAFF.

CDR3 DNA: TGTGCCAGCAGAGAGACAGAGTATGGCTACACCTTC. Its protein product is CASRETEYGYTF. V and J are TRBV25-1 and TRBJ1-2, with D possibly being TRBD1 (5 bases). V was cut by 6 bases and J by 5 bases, with 10 bases left in between. This CDR3 region has 12 residues. Germline V gene data show CDR1 as MGHDK and CDR2 as SYGVNS.

This clone occurred a few times. The rearrangement links TRBV19 to TRBJ2-5; perhaps TRBD1 as D (6 bases). V lost 4 bases to trimming and J lost 3 bases, with 12 bases between them. The CDR3 covers 14 residues. Germline lookup yields CDR1 LNHDA and CDR2 SQIVND (reference sequence). CDR3 in DNA: TGTGCCAGTAGTACCAACCGGGACAAAGAGACCCAGTACTTC. This sequence encodes CASSTNRDKETQYF.

This clone was recorded only once. The chain joins TRBV5-5 to TRBJ1-1; possible D gene TRBD1, 5 bases. Germline assignment: CDR1 SGHKS and CDR2 YYEKEE (reference sequence). Deletions cut 0 bases from V and 6 bases from J, with 15 bases between. The length of the CDR3 is 15 residues. The CDR3 here is CASSLGVGGIAEAFF. As DNA, the CDR3 is TGTGCCAGCAGCTTGGGGGTTGGGGGGATAGCTGAAGCTTTCTTT.

This chain joins TRBV6-6 and TRBJ1-3; unclear D gene. CDR3 length equals 17 residues. V shed 5 bases and J shed 0 bases, with 17 bases lying between them. Germline lookup yields CDR1 MNHNY and CDR2 SVGAGI (reference sequence). This CDR3 reads CASSLQRRMSSGNTIYF. The DNA for the CDR3 is TGTGCCAGCAGTCTGCAACGACGGATGAGCTCTGGAAACACCATATATTTT.

V usage is TRBV15 and J usage is TRBJ1-2, with D possibly TRBD1 on 6 matching bases. CDR1 is LNHNV, CDR2 YYDKDF, per germline (reference sequence). The CDR3 consists of 14 residues. V dropped 0 bases and J dropped 2 bases, with 7 bases sitting between them. The CDR3 spells CATSREGGNYGYTF. For the CDR3, the DNA is TGTGCCACCAGCAGAGAAGGGGGGAACTATGGCTACACCTTC.

J is TRBJ2-1 and V is TRBV27, with D perhaps given as TRBD1 or TRBD2 (5 bases each). The CDR3 consists of 16 residues. In germline, CDR1 is MNHEY, CDR2 SMNVEV (reference sequence). Trimming stripped 4 bases from V and 1 base from J, with 14 bases between. The CDR3 loop reads CASSSRRGASYNEQFF. CDR3 DNA: TGTGCCAGCAGTTCCCGCCGGGGCGCGTCCTACAATGAGCAGTTCTTC.

The chain has TRBV12-3 or TRBV12-4 and TRBJ1-1; D gene uncertain. The CDR3 length is 13 residues. Trimming left V 3 bases short and J 1 base short, with 6 bases between. In nucleotides, the CDR3 is TGTGCCAGCAGTTTCCACAAGAACACTGAAGCTTTCTTT. Residues: CASSFHKNTEAFF.